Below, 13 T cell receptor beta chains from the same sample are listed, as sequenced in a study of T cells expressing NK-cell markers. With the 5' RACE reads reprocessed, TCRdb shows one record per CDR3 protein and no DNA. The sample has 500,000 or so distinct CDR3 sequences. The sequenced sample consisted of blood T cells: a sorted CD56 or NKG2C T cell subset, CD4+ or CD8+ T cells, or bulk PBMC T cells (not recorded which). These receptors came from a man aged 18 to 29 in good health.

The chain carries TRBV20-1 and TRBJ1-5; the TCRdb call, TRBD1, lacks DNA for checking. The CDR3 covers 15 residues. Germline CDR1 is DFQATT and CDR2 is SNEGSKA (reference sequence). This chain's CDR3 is CSARISGQGVGPQHF.

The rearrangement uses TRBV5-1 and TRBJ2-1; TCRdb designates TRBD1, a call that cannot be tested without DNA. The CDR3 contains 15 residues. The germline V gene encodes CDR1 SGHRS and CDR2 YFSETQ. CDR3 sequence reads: CASRGAGSSINEQFF.

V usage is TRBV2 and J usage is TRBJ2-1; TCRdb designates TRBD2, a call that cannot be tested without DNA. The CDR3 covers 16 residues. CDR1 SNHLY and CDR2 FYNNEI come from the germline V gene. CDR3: CASSAVSGSSYNEQFF.

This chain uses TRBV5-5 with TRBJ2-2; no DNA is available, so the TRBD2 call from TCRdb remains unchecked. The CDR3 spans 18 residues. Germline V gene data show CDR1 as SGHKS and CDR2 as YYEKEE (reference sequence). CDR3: CASSLGLAGGTNTGELFF.

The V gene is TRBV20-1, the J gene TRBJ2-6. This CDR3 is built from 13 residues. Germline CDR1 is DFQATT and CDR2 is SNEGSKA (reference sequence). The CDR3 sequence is CSATKGGANVLTF.

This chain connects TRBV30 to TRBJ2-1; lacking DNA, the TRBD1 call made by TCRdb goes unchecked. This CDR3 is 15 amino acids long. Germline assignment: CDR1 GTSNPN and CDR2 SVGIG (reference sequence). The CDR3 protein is CAWTSSGQGGNEQFF.

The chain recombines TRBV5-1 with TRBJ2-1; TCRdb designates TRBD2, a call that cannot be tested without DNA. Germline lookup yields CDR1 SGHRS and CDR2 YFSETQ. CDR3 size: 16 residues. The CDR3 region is CASSYRGTSGYEEQFF.

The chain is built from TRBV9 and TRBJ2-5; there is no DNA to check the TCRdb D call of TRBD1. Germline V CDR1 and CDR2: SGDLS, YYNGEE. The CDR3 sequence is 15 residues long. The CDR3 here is CASSVEGTGLETQYF.

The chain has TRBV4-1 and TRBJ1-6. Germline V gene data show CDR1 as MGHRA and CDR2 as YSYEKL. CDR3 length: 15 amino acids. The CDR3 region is CASSQVWDFISPLHF.

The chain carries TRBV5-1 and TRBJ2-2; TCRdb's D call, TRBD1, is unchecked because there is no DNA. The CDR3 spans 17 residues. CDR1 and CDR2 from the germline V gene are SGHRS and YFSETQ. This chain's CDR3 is CASSYRDRGFRTGELFF. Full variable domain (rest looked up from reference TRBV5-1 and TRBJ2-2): KAGVTQTPRYLIKTRGQQVTLSCSPISGHRSVSWYQQTPGQGLQFLFEYFSETQRNKGNFPGRFSGRQFSNSRSEMNVSTLELGDSALYLCASSYRDRGFRTGELFFGEGSRLTVL.

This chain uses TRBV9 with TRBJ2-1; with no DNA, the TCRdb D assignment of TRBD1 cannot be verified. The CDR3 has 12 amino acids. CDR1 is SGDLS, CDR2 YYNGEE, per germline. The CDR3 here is CASSPRVDEQFF.

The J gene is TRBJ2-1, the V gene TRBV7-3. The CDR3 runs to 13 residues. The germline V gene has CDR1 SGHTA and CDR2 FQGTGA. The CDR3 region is CASSSSDLSEQFF.

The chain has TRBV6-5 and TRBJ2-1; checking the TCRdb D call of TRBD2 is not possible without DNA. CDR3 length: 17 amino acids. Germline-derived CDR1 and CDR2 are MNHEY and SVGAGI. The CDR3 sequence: CASSTGDGLAGVNEQFF.